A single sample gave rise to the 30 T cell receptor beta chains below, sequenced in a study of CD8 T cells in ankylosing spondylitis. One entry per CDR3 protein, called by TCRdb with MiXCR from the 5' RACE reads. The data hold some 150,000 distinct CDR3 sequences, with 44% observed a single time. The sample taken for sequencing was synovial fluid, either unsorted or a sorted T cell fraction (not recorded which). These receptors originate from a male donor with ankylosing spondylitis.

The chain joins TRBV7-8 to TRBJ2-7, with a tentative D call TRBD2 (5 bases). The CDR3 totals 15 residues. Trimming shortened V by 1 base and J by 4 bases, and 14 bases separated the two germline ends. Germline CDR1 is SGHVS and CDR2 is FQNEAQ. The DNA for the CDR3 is TGTGCCAGCAGCTTAGTTTCTAGCAGGCGATACGAGCAGTACTTC. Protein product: CASSLVSSRRYEQYF.

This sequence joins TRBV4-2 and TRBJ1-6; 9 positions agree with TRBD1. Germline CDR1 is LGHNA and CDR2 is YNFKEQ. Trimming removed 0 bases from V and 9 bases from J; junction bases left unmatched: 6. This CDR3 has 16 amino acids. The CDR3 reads CASSQDSGTGFSPLHF. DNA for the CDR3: TGTGCCAGCAGCCAAGACTCCGGGACAGGGTTTTCACCCCTCCACTTT.

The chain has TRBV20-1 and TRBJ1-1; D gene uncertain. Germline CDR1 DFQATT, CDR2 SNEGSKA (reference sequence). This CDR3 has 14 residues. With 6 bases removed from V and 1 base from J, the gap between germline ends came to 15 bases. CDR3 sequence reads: CSASDYLQNTEAFF. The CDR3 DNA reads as TGCAGTGCCTCAGATTACCTGCAGAACACTGAAGCTTTCTTT.

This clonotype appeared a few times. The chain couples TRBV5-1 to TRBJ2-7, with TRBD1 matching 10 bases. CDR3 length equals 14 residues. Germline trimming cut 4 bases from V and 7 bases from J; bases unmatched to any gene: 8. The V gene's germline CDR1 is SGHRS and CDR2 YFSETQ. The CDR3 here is CASSPGQGVEEQYF. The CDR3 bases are TGCGCCAGCAGCCCAGGACAGGGGGTGGAAGAGCAGTACTTC.

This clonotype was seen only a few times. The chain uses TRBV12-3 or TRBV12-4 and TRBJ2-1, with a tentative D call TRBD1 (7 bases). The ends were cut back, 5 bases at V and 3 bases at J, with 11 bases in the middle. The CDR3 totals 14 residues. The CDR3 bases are TGTGCCAGCAGTCGACAGGGAGGCTACAATGAGCAGTTCTTC. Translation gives CASSRQGGYNEQFF.

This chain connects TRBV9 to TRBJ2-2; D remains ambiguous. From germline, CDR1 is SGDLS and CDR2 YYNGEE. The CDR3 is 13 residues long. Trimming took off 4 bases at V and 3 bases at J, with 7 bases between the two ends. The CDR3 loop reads CASSSLDTGELFF. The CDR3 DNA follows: TGTGCCAGCAGCTCTCTTGACACCGGGGAGCTGTTTTTT.

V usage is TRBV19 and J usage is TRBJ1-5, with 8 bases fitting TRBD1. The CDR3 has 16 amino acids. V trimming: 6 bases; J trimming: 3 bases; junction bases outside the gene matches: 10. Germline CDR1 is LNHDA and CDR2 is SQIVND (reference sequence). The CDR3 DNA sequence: TGTGCCAGTAGACTACAGGGGGAAGGGGCCAATCAGCCCCAGCATTTT. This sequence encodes CASRLQGEGANQPQHF.

DNA for the CDR3: TGCGCCAGCAGCCCCGACCTGACTCGCGATGAGCAGTTCTTC. Translating it yields CASSPDLTRDEQFF. The gene calls are TRBV4-1 and TRBJ2-1; no clear D gene. The CDR3 consists of 14 residues. The germline V gene encodes CDR1 MGHRA and CDR2 YSYEKL. The germline V and J ends were trimmed by 4 bases and 8 bases, with 15 bases remaining between them.

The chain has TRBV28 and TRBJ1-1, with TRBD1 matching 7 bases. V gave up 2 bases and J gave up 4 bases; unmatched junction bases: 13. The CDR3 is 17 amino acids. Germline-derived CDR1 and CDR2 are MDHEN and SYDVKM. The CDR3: CASSLVYRATGRTEAFF. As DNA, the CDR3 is TGTGCCAGCAGTTTAGTCTACCGTGCGACAGGGCGCACTGAAGCTTTCTTT.

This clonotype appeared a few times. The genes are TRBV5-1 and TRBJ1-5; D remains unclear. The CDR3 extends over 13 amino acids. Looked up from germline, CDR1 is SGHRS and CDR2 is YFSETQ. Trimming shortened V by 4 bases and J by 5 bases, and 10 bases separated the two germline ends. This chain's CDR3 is CASSPDGHQPQHF. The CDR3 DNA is TGCGCCAGCAGCCCGGACGGTCATCAGCCCCAGCATTTT.

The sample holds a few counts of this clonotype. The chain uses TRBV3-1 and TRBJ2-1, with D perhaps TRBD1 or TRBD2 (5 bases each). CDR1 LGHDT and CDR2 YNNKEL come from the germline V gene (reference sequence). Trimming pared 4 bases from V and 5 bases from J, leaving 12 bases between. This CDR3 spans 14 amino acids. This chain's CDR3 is CASSRRLGDNEQFF. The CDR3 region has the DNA TGTGCCAGCAGCCGCCGGCTGGGGGACAATGAGCAGTTCTTC.

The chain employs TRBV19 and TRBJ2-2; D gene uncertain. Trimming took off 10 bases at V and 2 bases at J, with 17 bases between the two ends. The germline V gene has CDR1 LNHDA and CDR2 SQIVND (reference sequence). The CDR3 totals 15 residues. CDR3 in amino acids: CATSPRWYNTGELFF. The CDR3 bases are TGTGCCACCTCACCCCGGTGGTACAACACCGGGGAGCTGTTTTTT.

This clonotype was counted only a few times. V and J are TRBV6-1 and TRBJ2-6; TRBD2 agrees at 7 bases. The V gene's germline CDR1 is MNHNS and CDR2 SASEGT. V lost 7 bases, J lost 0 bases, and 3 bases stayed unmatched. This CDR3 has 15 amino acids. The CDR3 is CASTERGSGANVLTF. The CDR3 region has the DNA TGTGCCAGCACCGAGCGGGGCTCTGGGGCCAACGTCCTGACTTTC.

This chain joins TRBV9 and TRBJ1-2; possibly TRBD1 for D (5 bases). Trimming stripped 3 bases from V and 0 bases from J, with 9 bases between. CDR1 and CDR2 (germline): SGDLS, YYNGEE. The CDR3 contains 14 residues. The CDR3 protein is CASSAIQANYGYTF. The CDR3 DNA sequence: TGTGCCAGCAGCGCCATACAGGCTAACTATGGCTACACCTTC.

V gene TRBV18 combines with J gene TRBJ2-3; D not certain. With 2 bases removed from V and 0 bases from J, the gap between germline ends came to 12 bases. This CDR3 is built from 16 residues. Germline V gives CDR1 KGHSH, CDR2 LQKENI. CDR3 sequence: CASSPLVHSSTDTQYF. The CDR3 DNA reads TGTGCCAGCTCACCATTGGTTCATTCTAGCACAGATACGCAGTATTTT.

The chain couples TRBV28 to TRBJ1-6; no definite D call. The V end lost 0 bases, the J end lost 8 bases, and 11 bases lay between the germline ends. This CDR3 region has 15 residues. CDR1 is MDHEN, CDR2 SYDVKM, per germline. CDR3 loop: CASSLWAAWDSPLHF. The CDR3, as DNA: TGTGCCAGCAGTTTATGGGCGGCTTGGGATTCACCCCTCCACTTT.

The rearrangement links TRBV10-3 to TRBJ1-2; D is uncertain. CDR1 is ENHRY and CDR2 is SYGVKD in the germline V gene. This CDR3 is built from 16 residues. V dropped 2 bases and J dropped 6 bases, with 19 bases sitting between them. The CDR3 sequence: CAISEDGRPLENGYTF. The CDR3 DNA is TGTGCCATCAGTGAGGACGGCAGGCCCTTGGAGAATGGCTACACCTTC.

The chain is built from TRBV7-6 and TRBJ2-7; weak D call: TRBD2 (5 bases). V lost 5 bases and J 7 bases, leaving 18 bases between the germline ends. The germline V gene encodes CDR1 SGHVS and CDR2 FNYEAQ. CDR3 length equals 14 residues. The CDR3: CASSATGKLGEQYF. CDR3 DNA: TGTGCCAGCAGCGCGACCGGGAAGTTGGGGGAGCAGTACTTC.

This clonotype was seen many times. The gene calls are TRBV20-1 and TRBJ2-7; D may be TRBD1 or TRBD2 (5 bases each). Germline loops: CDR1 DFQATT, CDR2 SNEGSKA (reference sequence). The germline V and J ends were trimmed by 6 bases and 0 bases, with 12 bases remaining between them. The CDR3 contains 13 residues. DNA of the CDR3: TGCAGTGCAAAGGGGACGAGCTCCTACGAGCAGTACTTC. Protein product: CSAKGTSSYEQYF.

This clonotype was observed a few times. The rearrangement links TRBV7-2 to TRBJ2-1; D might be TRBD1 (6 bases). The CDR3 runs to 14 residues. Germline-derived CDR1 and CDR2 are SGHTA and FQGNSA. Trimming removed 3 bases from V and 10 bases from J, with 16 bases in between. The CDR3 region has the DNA TGTGCCAGCAGCTTTGGTGTGGGGGCAATGGAGCAGTTCTTC. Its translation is CASSFGVGAMEQFF.

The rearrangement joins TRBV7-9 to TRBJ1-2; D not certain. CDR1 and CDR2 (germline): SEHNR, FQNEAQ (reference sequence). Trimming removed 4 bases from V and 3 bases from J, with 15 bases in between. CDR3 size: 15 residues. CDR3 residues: CASSSSPTHHYGYTF. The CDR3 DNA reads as TGTGCCAGCAGCTCTAGCCCGACGCACCACTATGGCTACACCTTC.

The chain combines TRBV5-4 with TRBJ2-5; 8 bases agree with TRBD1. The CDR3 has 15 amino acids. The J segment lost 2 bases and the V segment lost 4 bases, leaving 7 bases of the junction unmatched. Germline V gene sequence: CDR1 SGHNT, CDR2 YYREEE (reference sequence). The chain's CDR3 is CASSPPGTGQETQYF. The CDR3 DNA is TGTGCCAGCAGCCCGCCTGGGACAGGTCAAGAGACCCAGTACTTC.

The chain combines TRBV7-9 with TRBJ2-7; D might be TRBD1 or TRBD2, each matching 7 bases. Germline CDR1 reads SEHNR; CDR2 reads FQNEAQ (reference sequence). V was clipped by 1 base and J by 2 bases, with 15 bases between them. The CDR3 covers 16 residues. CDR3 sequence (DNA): TGTGCCAGCAGCTTAGGGGAGGGACAGTACACCTACGAGCAGTACTTC. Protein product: CASSLGEGQYTYEQYF.

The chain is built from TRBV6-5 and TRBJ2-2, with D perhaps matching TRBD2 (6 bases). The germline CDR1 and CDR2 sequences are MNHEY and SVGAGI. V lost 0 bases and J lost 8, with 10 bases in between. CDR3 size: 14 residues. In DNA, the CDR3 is TGTGCCAGCAGTTACTCGATGGAGGGAGGGGAGCTGTTTTTT. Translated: CASSYSMEGGELFF.

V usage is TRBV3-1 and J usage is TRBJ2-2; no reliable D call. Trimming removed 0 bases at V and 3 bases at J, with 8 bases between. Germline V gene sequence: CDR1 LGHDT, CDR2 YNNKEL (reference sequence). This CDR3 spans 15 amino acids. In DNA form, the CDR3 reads TGTGCCAGCAGCCAAGAGCACTACCACACCGGGGAGCTGTTTTTT. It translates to CASSQEHYHTGELFF.

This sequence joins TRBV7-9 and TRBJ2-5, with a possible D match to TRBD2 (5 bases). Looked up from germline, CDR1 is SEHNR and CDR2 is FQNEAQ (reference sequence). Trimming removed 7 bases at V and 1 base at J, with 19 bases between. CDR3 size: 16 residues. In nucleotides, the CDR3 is TGTGCCAGCAATACTGTCCCACCGGGATTCCAAGAGACCCAGTACTTC. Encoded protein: CASNTVPPGFQETQYF.

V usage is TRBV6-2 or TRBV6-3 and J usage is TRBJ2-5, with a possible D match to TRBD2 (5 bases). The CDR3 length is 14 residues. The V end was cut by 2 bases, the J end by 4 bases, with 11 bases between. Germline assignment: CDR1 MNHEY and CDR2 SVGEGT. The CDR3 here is CASSYQAEAETQYF. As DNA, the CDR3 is TGTGCCAGCAGTTACCAAGCGGAGGCAGAGACCCAGTACTTC.

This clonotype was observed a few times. CDR3 in amino acids: CASSPGPSSGANVLTF. The CDR3 DNA reads as TGTGCCAGCAGCCCAGGACCGAGCTCTGGGGCCAACGTCCTGACTTTC. The J gene is TRBJ2-6, the V gene TRBV7-4; D is unclear. V lost 5 bases, J lost 0 bases, and 11 bases lay in between. The CDR3 extends over 16 amino acids. Germline V lookup: CDR1 SGHVT, CDR2 SQSDAQ.

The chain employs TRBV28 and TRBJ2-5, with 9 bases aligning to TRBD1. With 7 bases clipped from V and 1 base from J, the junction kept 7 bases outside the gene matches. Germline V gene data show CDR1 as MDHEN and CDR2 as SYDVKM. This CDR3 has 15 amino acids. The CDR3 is CASKQGATLQETQYF. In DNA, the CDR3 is TGTGCCAGCAAACAGGGGGCGACTCTCCAAGAGACCCAGTACTTC.

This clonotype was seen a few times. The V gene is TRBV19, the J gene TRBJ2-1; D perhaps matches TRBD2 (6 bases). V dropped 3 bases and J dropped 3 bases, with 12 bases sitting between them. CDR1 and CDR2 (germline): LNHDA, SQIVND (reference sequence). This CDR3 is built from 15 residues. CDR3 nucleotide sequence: TGTGCCAGTAGTATTAGGGAGGACGGCTACAATGAGCAGTTCTTC. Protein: CASSIREDGYNEQFF.